The rows below give T cell receptor beta chains drawn from one sample of a study of T cells in Graves' hyperthyroidism and ophthalmopathy. MiXCR, applied by TCRdb to the multiplex PCR reads, yields one record per CDR3 protein. The sample comprises approximately 410,000 distinct CDR3 sequences, approximately 15% of which are singletons, and less than 15% rests with the top ten. Specimen: blood. Receptor source: a man aged 18 to 35 with Graves' ophthalmopathy. Both conserved end residues are part of each CDR3. A D gene is named only where the DNA matches it firmly. Not every row has a clone size; where given, it reads once, few, many or a size class.

clone_size	v_call	d_call	j_call	cdr3_nt	cdr3_aa
many	TRBV7-2	.	TRBJ2-2	TGTGCCAGCCATAAGGGGGGCCTGAACACCGGGGAGCTGTTTTTT	CASHKGGLNTGELFF
few	TRBV19	.	TRBJ1-5	TGTGCCAGTAGATCAGAGGGACCAGGGTTAGGGGCTCGGGATCAGCCCCAGCATTTT	CASRSEGPGLGARDQPQHF
many	TRBV27	TRBD2	TRBJ2-2	TGTGCCAGCAGGGGGCTAGCGGGGGCCGGGGAGCTGTTTTTT	CASRGLAGAGELFF
.	TRBV12-3/TRBV12-4	TRBD2	TRBJ2-2	TGTGCCAGCAGTTTAATGGACAGGACTAGCGGGAGGGCCCGGAACACCGGGGAGCTGTTTTTT	CASSLMDRTSGRARNTGELFF
.	TRBV6-1	.	TRBJ1-3	TGTGCCAGCAGTGAAGGGTACGCCTCCTCTGGAAACACCATATATTTT	CASSEGYASSGNTIYF
many	TRBV11-2	.	TRBJ2-7	TGTGCCAGCAGCTTGACTCACGGGGTTTCCTACGAGCAGTACTTC	CASSLTHGVSYEQYF
many	TRBV27	.	TRBJ1-5	TGTGCCAGCAGTTTTTCTGGGCCCAATCAGCCCCAGCATTTT	CASSFSGPNQPQHF
many	TRBV20-1	TRBD2	TRBJ2-7	TGCAGTGCTAGAGATCGCGAAGCGGGAGTCACCTACGAGCAGTACTTC	CSARDREAGVTYEQYF
many	TRBV13	.	TRBJ1-2	TGTGCCAGCAGCTTAGCCAGGCCCCTCTCGGGGTATGGCTACACCTTC	CASSLARPLSGYGYTF
.	TRBV27	.	TRBJ1-2	TGTGCCAGCAGTCAATTTGGGACCAGAGACTACACCTTC	CASSQFGTRDYTF
.	TRBV19	.	TRBJ2-2	TGTGCCAGTAGGGACGGTACATCGGAGCTGTTTTTT	CASRDGTSELFF
many	TRBV20-1	.	TRBJ2-1	TGCAGTGCCAGTCGGAGAGGGGGCGTGGGAGGCTACAATGAGCAGTTCTTC	CSASRRGGVGGYNEQFF
many	TRBV28	.	TRBJ2-7	TGTGCCAGCAGTTTGGGATATGGGTCCTCCCGCCACGAGCAGTACTTC	CASSLGYGSSRHEQYF
many	TRBV5-1	.	TRBJ2-2	TGCGCCAGCAGCTTGTATGGACAAAAGTATACCGGGGAGCTGTTTTTT	CASSLYGQKYTGELFF
many	TRBV20-1	.	TRBJ1-1	TGCAGTGCTCAACCCTACAGGGAGAACACTGAAGCTTTCTTT	CSAQPYRENTEAFF
.	TRBV10-3	TRBD1	TRBJ1-2	TGTGCCATATTGGGGGACAGCCAGAACTATGGCTACACCTTC	CAILGDSQNYGYTF
.	TRBV9	.	TRBJ1-5	TGTGCCAGCAGCGCCGGGACAAGCCCCGAGGAGCCCCAGCATTTT	CASSAGTSPEEPQHF
many	TRBV11-2	TRBD1	TRBJ2-7	TGTGCCAGCAGCTACGACAGGGTCTACGAGCAGTACTTC	CASSYDRVYEQYF